A single sample is the source of the 21 T cell receptor beta chains below, sequenced in a study of OX40 agonist ivuxolimab in advanced cancers. TCRdb keeps only in-frame clones here, not all; method: immunoSEQ multiplex PCR. Here the sample spans 57,000 or so clones, approximately 86% being singletons. This specimen was CD4+ or CD8+ T cells sorted from blood, taken in a trial of the OX40 agonist ivuxolimab. The receptors derive from an adult with an advanced solid tumor such as melanoma, head and neck, liver or kidney cancer.

This clone appeared a single time. This chain connects TRBV29-1 to TRBJ2-7; D not resolved. Germline-derived CDR1 and CDR2 are SQVTM and ANQGSEA. V lost 5 bases, J lost 7 bases, and 15 bases lay in between. CDR3 length: 12 residues. CDR3 sequence (DNA): TGCAGCGTTACGGTCTTGTCCCAAGAGCAGTACTTC. Amino acid sequence: CSVTVLSQEQYF.

The CDR3: CAISPSMEGGLQRSNTEAFF. Here the CDR3 DNA reads TGTGCCATCAGTCCTTCTATGGAGGGGGGGTTACAGAGATCGAACACTGAAGCTTTCTTT. This chain uses TRBV10-3 with TRBJ1-1; TRBD1 is a possible D gene (6 bases). The CDR3 is made up of 20 amino acids. Trimming took off 5 bases at V and 1 base at J, with 29 bases between the two ends. Germline V CDR1 and CDR2: ENHRY, SYGVKD.

The chain combines TRBV6-1 with TRBJ2-1; no clear D. This CDR3 is 11 amino acids long. V lost 3 bases, J lost 5 bases, and 2 bases lay in between. The germline CDR1 and CDR2 sequences are MNHNS and SASEGT. The CDR3 sequence is CASSDHNEQFF. The CDR3 DNA follows: TGTGCCAGCAGTGACCACAATGAGCAGTTCTTC.

The chain couples TRBV7-2 to TRBJ2-5; 13 bases line up with TRBD2. In germline, CDR1 is SGHTA, CDR2 FQGNSA. The V segment lost 0 bases and the J segment 7 bases; nucleotides outside the gene matches: 17. This CDR3 has 20 amino acids. This chain's CDR3 is CASSLAGTSGVTPREGTQYF. The CDR3 DNA reads as TGTGCCAGCAGCTTAGCTGGGACTAGCGGGGTCACACCCAGAGAAGGGACCCAGTACTTC.

The chain employs TRBV10-3 and TRBJ1-4; D perhaps matches TRBD1 (5 bases). The V gene's germline CDR1 is ENHRY and CDR2 SYGVKD. V gave up 2 bases and J gave up 5 bases, with 15 bases separating them. CDR3 length: 16 amino acids. This chain's CDR3 is CAISEANSGYNEKLFF. CDR3 bases: TGTGCCATCAGTGAGGCGAACTCAGGGTACAATGAAAAACTGTTTTTT.

This clone was seen a single time. The V gene is TRBV11-2, the J gene TRBJ1-1; D uncertain. This CDR3 is 13 amino acids long. V was cut by 1 base and J by 3 bases, with 6 bases left in between. Germline lookup yields CDR1 SGHAT and CDR2 FQNNGV. CDR3 bases: TGTGCCAGCAGCTTAGCTGGTTACACTGAAGCTTTCTTT. Amino acids: CASSLAGYTEAFF.

The chain has TRBV2 and TRBJ2-2, with D perhaps matching TRBD2 (6 bases). CDR1 and CDR2 (germline): SNHLY, FYNNEI. Trimming removed 5 bases from V and 0 bases from J, with 16 bases in between. This CDR3 contains 17 residues. The CDR3 here is CASSQPGLGANTGELFF. The CDR3 nucleotides read TGTGCCAGCAGTCAGCCGGGACTGGGCGCGAACACCGGGGAGCTGTTTTTT.

The chain carries TRBV5-4 and TRBJ2-3; the match to TRBD1 covers 9 bases. The germline V gene has CDR1 SGHNT and CDR2 YYREEE (reference sequence). The V and J ends lost 1 base and 4 bases, in that order; junction bases with no gene match: 4. This CDR3 has 15 residues. This CDR3 reads CASSLSRTGADTQYF. In DNA form, the CDR3 reads TGTGCCAGCAGCTTGTCGCGGACAGGGGCAGATACGCAGTATTTT. Together with reference TRBV5-4 and TRBJ2-3, the CDR3 gives the full variable domain: ETGVTQSPTHLIKTRGQQVTLRCSSQSGHNTVSWYQQALGQGPQFIFQYYREEENGRGNFPPRFSGLQFPNYSSELNVNALELDDSALYLCASSLSRTGADTQYFGPGTRLTVL.

The rearrangement joins TRBV19 to TRBJ2-5; TRBD2 matches 12 bases. Germline CDR1 LNHDA, CDR2 SQIVND (reference sequence). The CDR3 runs to 14 residues. V lost 5 bases and J lost 4; bases outside the gene matches: 2. CDR3 nucleotide sequence: TGTGCCAGTAGTGCACTAGCGGGAGGAGAGACCCAGTACTTC. Translated, it gives CASSALAGGETQYF.

V gene TRBV10-3 combines with J gene TRBJ2-3; 7 nucleotides align to TRBD2. V was clipped by 3 bases and J by 1 base; unmatched bases: 4. Germline V gives CDR1 ENHRY, CDR2 SYGVKD. The CDR3 covers 15 residues. The CDR3 DNA reads as TGTGCCATCAGTGATGGGCTAGCGGGCACAGATACGCAGTATTTT. It translates to CAISDGLAGTDTQYF.

V and J are TRBV19 and TRBJ2-2; TRBD1 agrees at 8 bases. CDR1 and CDR2 (germline): LNHDA, SQIVND (reference sequence). This CDR3 is 16 amino acids long. With V trimmed by 5 bases and J by 6 bases, 11 bases remained unmatched. The CDR3, as DNA: TGTGCCAGTAGTTCCGGGACAGGCCTCCGGGCCGGGGAGCTGTTTTTT. Translated, it gives CASSSGTGLRAGELFF.

The chain couples TRBV15 to TRBJ1-3; a possible D gene is TRBD1 (6 bases). The CDR3 runs 17 residues. The ends were cut back, 3 bases at V and 1 base at J, with 16 bases in the middle. Germline assignment: CDR1 LNHNV and CDR2 YYDKDF (reference sequence). The CDR3 sequence is CATSRPGQPLSGNTIYF. Written as DNA, the CDR3 is TGTGCCACCAGCAGGCCCGGACAGCCCCTGTCTGGAAACACCATATATTTT.

This rearrangement joins TRBV25-1 to TRBJ1-5; 8 bases map to TRBD1. The V gene's germline CDR1 is MGHDK and CDR2 SYGVNS. The CDR3 spans 15 residues. With V trimmed by 2 bases and J by 2 bases, 2 bases remained unmatched. CDR3 DNA: TGTGCCAGCAGTGAACAGGGGGCTGGCAATCAGCCCCAGCATTTT. This encodes CASSEQGAGNQPQHF.

The V call is TRBV27, the J call TRBJ2-6; 9 nucleotides align to TRBD1. Per the germline V gene, CDR1 is MNHEY and CDR2 is SMNVEV (reference sequence). The trim removed 8 bases at V and 8 bases at J, leaving 13 bases unmatched. This CDR3 comprises 16 residues. CDR3 loop: CASGIPTGTGSNVLTF. The DNA of the CDR3 is TGTGCCAGCGGGATCCCAACCGGGACAGGGTCCAACGTCCTGACTTTC. The entire variable domain, with the rest obtained from reference TRBV27 and TRBJ2-6, is as follows: EAQVTQNPRYLITVTGKKLTVTCSQNMNHEYMSWYRQDPGLGLRQIYYSMNVEVTDKGDVPEGYKVSRKEKRNFPLILESPSPNQTSLYFCASGIPTGTGSNVLTFGAGSRLTVL.

The chain has TRBV7-6 and TRBJ2-3, with D unresolved. The CDR3 is made up of 16 amino acids. Germline V gene sequence: CDR1 SGHVS, CDR2 FNYEAQ. The V gene lost 1 base and the J gene lost 2 bases, with 13 bases spanning the gap. The CDR3 DNA reads TGTGCCAGCAGCTTAGGGGTCAGTGAGATCACAGATACGCAGTATTTT. This codes for CASSLGVSEITDTQYF.

The V call is TRBV6-1, the J call TRBJ1-3; D unresolved. The V end lost 6 bases, the J end lost 8 bases, and 20 bases lay between the germline ends. There are 15 residues in the CDR3. Per germline, CDR1 MNHNS and CDR2 SASEGT. This CDR3 is CASSLTRTREDTIYF. Written as DNA, the CDR3 is TGTGCCAGCAGCCTAACACGGACCCGGGAGGACACCATATATTTT.

This clone came up once. This chain joins TRBV19 and TRBJ1-3, with D hard to call. This CDR3 region has 15 residues. V was cut by 6 bases and J by 0 bases, with 12 bases left in between. Per germline, CDR1 LNHDA and CDR2 SQIVND (reference sequence). The CDR3: CASSGSRVSGNTIYF. The CDR3 DNA reads TGTGCCAGTAGCGGAAGCCGGGTCTCTGGAAACACCATATATTTT.

The chain employs TRBV18 and TRBJ2-5; possible D gene TRBD2, 6 bases. V dropped 6 bases and J dropped 5 bases, with 7 bases sitting between them. Per germline, CDR1 KGHSH and CDR2 LQKENI. This CDR3 is built from 11 residues. Written as DNA, the CDR3 is TGTGCCAGCTCCGGAGGGGAGACCCAGTACTTC. It codes for CASSGGETQYF.

The genes are TRBV9 and TRBJ2-3, with no clear D. V lost 3 bases to trimming and J lost 9 bases, with 20 bases between them. Looked up from germline, CDR1 is SGDLS and CDR2 is YYNGEE. The CDR3 is 15 amino acids. The chain's CDR3 is CASSETSSAERTQYF. The CDR3 region has the DNA TGTGCCAGCAGCGAGACGTCCTCCGCGGAACGAACGCAGTATTTT.

The V gene is TRBV5-1, the J gene TRBJ1-2; TRBD1 aligns across 7 bases. The CDR3 loop spans 13 amino acids. CDR1 and CDR2 from the germline V gene are SGHRS and YFSETQ. Trimming removed 4 bases from V and 4 bases from J; junction bases left unmatched: 4. DNA for the CDR3: TGCGCCAGCAGCCTCAGGGGGGGCTATGGCTACACCTTC. This sequence encodes CASSLRGGYGYTF. Full variable domain (missing parts from reference TRBV5-1 and TRBJ1-2): KAGVTQTPRYLIKTRGQQVTLSCSPISGHRSVSWYQQTPGQGLQFLFEYFSETQRNKGNFPGRFSGRQFSNSRSEMNVSTLELGDSALYLCASSLRGGYGYTFGSGTRLTVV.

The chain is built from TRBV19 and TRBJ1-5, with D maybe TRBD1 (5 bases). The germline V gene has CDR1 LNHDA and CDR2 SQIVND (reference sequence). Trimming removed 3 bases at V and 7 bases at J, with 16 bases between. The CDR3 runs 15 residues. The CDR3 here is CASSIEVGAFQPQHF. The CDR3 DNA sequence: TGTGCCAGTAGTATTGAGGTTGGGGCATTCCAGCCCCAGCATTTT.